The 21 T cell receptor beta chains below come from one sample, sequenced in a study of T cells in Graves' hyperthyroidism and ophthalmopathy. Researchers took RNA transcripts and amplified the TCR beta CDR3 regions from them. During a first-round RT-PCR of the TCR CDR3, the HTBI primer set was used. TCRdb fed the multiplex PCR reads into MiXCR, producing one record per CDR3 protein. The data contain around 250,000 distinct CDR3 sequences, approximately 15% of them seen just once; the ten biggest clones take up roughly 15%. Source material: blood. The receptors were sampled from a woman aged 35 to 49 with Graves' hyperthyroidism that later progressed to Graves' ophthalmopathy.

This clonotype was recorded many times. The chain has TRBV27 and TRBJ2-5, with 7 bases identical to TRBD2. V trimming: 5 bases; J trimming: 1 base; junction bases outside the gene matches: 10. The CDR3 is 16 amino acids. Germline values: CDR1 MNHEY, CDR2 SMNVEV (reference sequence). CDR3 amino acids: CASSLLAGALQETQYF. The CDR3 DNA is TGTGCCAGCAGTCTGCTCGCGGGAGCCCTCCAAGAGACCCAGTACTTC.

This clonotype was seen a handful of times. This chain uses TRBV20-1 with TRBJ2-1; 8 bases map to TRBD2. The J segment lost 5 bases and the V segment lost 3 bases, leaving 18 bases of the junction unmatched. Germline CDR1 DFQATT, CDR2 SNEGSKA (reference sequence). The CDR3 runs 18 residues. As DNA, the CDR3 is TGCAGTGCTAGGGGGACTATGGCGAGCGGGGGCGGGAACAATGAGCAGTTCTTC. This codes for CSARGTMASGGGNNEQFF.

As concerns this clonotype: A much larger clone differs by one base, so this may be a read error. The chain recombines TRBV28 with TRBJ1-5; unclear D gene. Looked up from germline, CDR1 is MDHEN and CDR2 is SYDVKM. Trimming took 7 bases from V and 4 from J, leaving 17 bases between them. This CDR3 is built from 15 residues. In DNA form, the CDR3 reads TGTGCCAGCAAGGTACCCGTCTTTGGAAATCAGCCCCAGCATTTT. Amino acid sequence: CASKVPVFGNQPQHF.

This clonotype was seen repeatedly, ten times or more. The V call is TRBV20-1, the J call TRBJ2-2, with D unclear. The CDR3 contains 12 residues. Per germline, CDR1 DFQATT and CDR2 SNEGSKA (reference sequence). The V and J ends lost 7 bases and 1 base respectively, with 7 bases between them. The CDR3 spells CSVRRNTGELFF. The DNA for the CDR3 is TGCAGTGTCAGGAGGAACACCGGGGAGCTGTTTTTT.

This clonotype was seen many times. The chain joins TRBV9 to TRBJ2-7; D remains unclear. Trimming stripped 2 bases from V and 5 bases from J, with 17 bases between. The CDR3 is 15 residues long. Germline V lookup: CDR1 SGDLS, CDR2 YYNGEE. The CDR3 region is CASSVGTDDYHEQYF. The CDR3 region has the DNA TGTGCCAGCAGCGTTGGAACCGACGATTATCACGAGCAGTACTTC.

This clonotype was observed at least ten times. The J gene is TRBJ1-1, the V gene TRBV5-6; D remains ambiguous. Germline values: CDR1 SGHDT, CDR2 YYEEEE. The V end was cut by 3 bases, the J end by 3 bases, with 33 bases between. The length of the CDR3 is 21 residues. The CDR3 nucleotides are TGTGCCAGCAGCTGGAGTGGAGAATCCGGGATCCTGAACCTATGGGACACTGAAGCTTTCTTT. Translated: CASSWSGESGILNLWDTEAFF.

This clonotype was seen ten or more times. The chain employs TRBV5-1 and TRBJ1-1; weak D call: TRBD1 (6 bases). CDR3 length: 14 amino acids. Trimming cost V 7 bases and J 6 bases, with 19 bases left between them. From germline, CDR1 is SGHRS and CDR2 YFSETQ. The CDR3 DNA reads as TGCGCCAGCGGCCGGGATCCGGAGGGGGCTGAAGCTTTCTTT. The encoded protein is CASGRDPEGAEAFF.

This clonotype was observed many times. The rearrangement uses TRBV20-1 and TRBJ2-6; unclear D gene. CDR3 length equals 14 residues. The germline V gene encodes CDR1 DFQATT and CDR2 SNEGSKA (reference sequence). V dropped 4 bases and J dropped 1 base, with 8 bases sitting between them. The CDR3 sequence: CSAIDGSGANVLTF. CDR3 sequence (DNA): TGCAGTGCTATAGACGGGTCTGGGGCCAACGTCCTGACTTTC.

This clonotype was seen repeatedly, ten times or more. This rearrangement joins TRBV2 to TRBJ2-5; perhaps TRBD2 as D (5 bases). The CDR3 length is 12 residues. Germline V lookup: CDR1 SNHLY, CDR2 FYNNEI. The ends were cut back, 7 bases at V and 5 bases at J, with 11 bases in the middle. In DNA form, the CDR3 reads TGTGCCAGCATCGAGGGCAGGGAGACCCAGTACTTC. Translating it yields CASIEGRETQYF.

This clonotype was counted ten times or more. The CDR3 region is CASSEGLPWTATRGTQYF. The CDR3, as DNA: TGTGCCAGCAGCGAGGGGCTGCCATGGACAGCCACTCGTGGGACCCAGTACTTC. The chain recombines TRBV11-2 with TRBJ2-5, with a possible D match to TRBD1 (6 bases). Trimming stripped 5 bases from V and 7 bases from J, with 29 bases between. The germline V gene encodes CDR1 SGHAT and CDR2 FQNNGV. The CDR3 is 18 amino acids.

This clonotype came up many times. The rearrangement uses TRBV2 and TRBJ2-1; no firm D call. The CDR3 runs 13 residues. The ends were cut back, 5 bases at V and 7 bases at J, with 12 bases in the middle. CDR1 and CDR2 (germline): SNHLY, FYNNEI. CDR3 amino acids: CASSPGPSNEQFF. In DNA, the CDR3 is TGTGCCAGCAGTCCCGGGCCCTCTAATGAGCAGTTCTTC.

V gene TRBV5-4 combines with J gene TRBJ2-7; 11 bases are a match to TRBD2. The CDR3 consists of 15 residues. CDR1 is SGHNT and CDR2 is YYREEE in the germline V gene (reference sequence). The J segment lost 5 bases and the V segment lost 4 bases, leaving 8 bases of the junction unmatched. The CDR3 coding sequence is TGTGCCAGCAGCCTTACTAGCGGGAGAACCAACGAGCAGTACTTC. Amino acid sequence: CASSLTSGRTNEQYF. The variable domain in full, completed from reference TRBV5-4 and TRBJ2-7, reads ETGVTQSPTHLIKTRGQQVTLRCSSQSGHNTVSWYQQALGQGPQFIFQYYREEENGRGNFPPRFSGLQFPNYSSELNVNALELDDSALYLCASSLTSGRTNEQYFGPGTRLTVT.

Notes on this clonotype: A much larger clone lies one base from this, so it may be a read error. Since no conserved phenylalanine or tryptophan closes the CDR3, a read error is the likely cause. The chain carries TRBV20-1 and TRBJ1-1, with D perhaps TRBD1 (6 bases). Trimming removed 6 bases from V and 6 bases from J, with 17 bases in between. This CDR3 is 13 amino acids long. Germline V gene data show CDR1 as DFQATT and CDR2 as SNEGSKA (reference sequence). CDR3 coding DNA: TGCAGTGCGGGGACATCCTCGTTGGCTGAAGCTTTCTCT. Translated, it gives CSAGTSSLAEAFS.

This clonotype showed up many times. This sequence joins TRBV28 and TRBJ2-5; TRBD2 agrees at 14 bases. With V trimmed by 4 bases and J by 7 bases, 17 bases remained unmatched. CDR3 size: 19 residues. CDR1 is MDHEN and CDR2 is SYDVKM in the germline V gene. The CDR3 sequence is CASSSPSPGLAGAGWTQYF. As DNA, the CDR3 is TGTGCCAGCAGTTCGCCCTCCCCGGGACTAGCGGGGGCCGGTTGGACCCAGTACTTC.

This clonotype was observed many times. The V gene is TRBV27, the J gene TRBJ2-2; D perhaps matches TRBD2 (5 bases). The CDR3 runs to 16 residues. CDR1 is MNHEY, CDR2 SMNVEV, per germline (reference sequence). V dropped 5 bases and J dropped 8 bases, with 21 bases sitting between them. In nucleotides, the CDR3 is TGTGCCAGCAGTATCGAGCTAGGACTCCTCCCGGGGGAGCTGTTTTTT. Translation: CASSIELGLLPGELFF.

This clonotype was counted many times. The J gene is TRBJ2-5, the V gene TRBV6-1; 14 positions agree with TRBD2. The CDR3 extends over 16 amino acids. Germline trimming cut 1 base from V and 5 bases from J; bases unmatched to any gene: 3. Germline CDR1 and CDR2: MNHNS and SASEGT. The chain's CDR3 is CASSEGGLAGAETQYF. Here the CDR3 DNA reads TGTGCCAGCAGTGAAGGGGGACTAGCGGGAGCGGAGACCCAGTACTTC.

Worth noting for this clonotype: Given a much more abundant clone one base away, this may be a read error. The chain carries TRBV6-1 and TRBJ2-7; D remains ambiguous. The CDR3 spans 11 residues. CDR1 is MNHNS, CDR2 SASEGT, per germline. CDR3: CASSQPNEPYF. CDR3 coding DNA: TGTGCCAGCAGTCAACCTAACGAGCCGTACTTC.

This clonotype was observed many times. The V call is TRBV27, the J call TRBJ2-2, with a weak D call TRBD2 (5 bases). The length of the CDR3 is 14 residues. Germline CDR1 and CDR2: MNHEY and SMNVEV (reference sequence). V shed 3 bases and J shed 7 bases, with 12 bases lying between them. The CDR3 loop is CASSFLEAVGELFF. The CDR3 DNA reads as TGTGCCAGCAGTTTCCTGGAGGCCGTCGGGGAGCTGTTTTTT.

J is TRBJ1-6 and V is TRBV19; D not certain. Per germline, CDR1 LNHDA and CDR2 SQIVND (reference sequence). V gave up 7 bases and J gave up 3 bases, with 4 bases separating them. CDR3 length: 12 amino acids. Here the CDR3 DNA reads TGTGCCAGTAAAGACTATAATTCACCCCTCCACTTT. It yields the protein CASKDYNSPLHF.

This clonotype was seen ten or more times. The chain combines TRBV27 with TRBJ2-7; D not certain. Trimming shortened V by 0 bases and J by 3 bases, and 6 bases separated the two germline ends. The CDR3 spans 13 residues. Germline lookup yields CDR1 MNHEY and CDR2 SMNVEV (reference sequence). CDR3 protein: CASSLSPGYEQYF. The CDR3 nucleotides read TGTGCCAGCAGTTTATCGCCAGGCTACGAGCAGTACTTC.

This clonotype was observed at least ten times. The chain is built from TRBV30 and TRBJ2-4; D unresolved. Trimming took 0 bases from V and 0 from J, leaving 9 bases between them. Looked up from germline, CDR1 is GTSNPN and CDR2 is SVGIG (reference sequence). This CDR3 is 15 amino acids long. CDR3 nucleotide sequence: TGTGCCTGGAGTGTGGGCTCTCTAGCCAAAAACATTCAGTACTTC. Translation: CAWSVGSLAKNIQYF.